This paragraph covers one T cell receptor beta chain sequence. This sample was included in a study of T cells in Graves' hyperthyroidism and ophthalmopathy. Amplified TCR beta CDR3 regions derived from RNA transcripts. Initially, a first-round RT-PCR of the TCR CDR3 employed the HTBI primer set. TCRdb fed the multiplex PCR reads into MiXCR, producing one record per CDR3 protein. The sample includes a few hundred thousand distinct CDR3 sequences, about a sixth of them seen just once. Using 9.5 to 10 ml of fresh peripheral blood, PBMCs were prepared. Germline-derived CDR1 and CDR2 are LGHDT and YNNKEL (reference sequence). The CDR3 length is 14 residues. Trimming shortened V by 1 base and J by 8 bases, and 12 bases separated the two germline ends.

The chain employs TRBV3-1 and TRBJ2-4; D unclear. This sequence was found in a woman aged 40 to 50 with Graves' ophthalmopathy. Source material: blood. The CDR3 DNA reads as TGTGCCAGCAGCCAAGTACCGCTTGGGGACATTCAGTACTTC. It yields the protein CASSQVPLGDIQYF.